This entry is about one T cell receptor (beta chain). Its antigen is unknown. Base qualities are not recorded, but no much larger clone differs from it by a single base. This sample was included in a study of shared clonotypes between healthy human individuals (dated by TCRdb to 2020 to 2022). General notes on the study: Two women and three men aged 18 to 49 years were included in the cohort. Different laboratories and diverse techniques were used to prepare libraries and sequence TCR repertoires, to increase sequencing depth and limit assay-specific biases. Leukapheresis yielded between about 0.94 and 9 billion PBMCs per donor. The study deeply sequenced blood TCR repertoires of about five healthy adults to estimate repertoire size and the extent of clonotype sharing between individuals. For each donor, CD4 naive and CD4 memory were each given three plates, CD8 naive was given two plates, and CD8 memory was given one plate.

Reading the germline V gene gives CDR1 SGHRS and CDR2 YFSETQ. Including the terminal cysteine and phenylalanine, the CDR3 comprises 15 residues. Here the CDR3 DNA is all that survives: 45 bases in frame from base 1. V trim: 2 bases; J trim: 5 bases; unmatched bases: 5. TCR CDR3 regions were amplified from genomic DNA by multiplex PCR using the deep immunoSEQ assay. Genomic DNA extracted from each cell subset was distributed evenly over all wells of several immunoSEQ 96-well plates, and each plate served as one replicate. Each replicate PCR for sorted subsets received around 200 ng genomic DNA, equal to about 30,000 T cell genomes. Purified libraries were quantified with a Qubit 3.0 fluorometer, sized on a Bioanalyzer 2100, and re-quantified with the KAPA Library Quantification kit. Every immunoSEQ 96-well plate was sequenced on a dedicated single-read 150-cycle Illumina NextSeq 550 flow cell. As for the original processing: Because only junctional sequences without quality scores were contained in the immunoSEQ output, filtering matching that applied to full-length reads could not be performed. Sequences were annotated with PyIR, a Python wrapper for IgBLAST v1.9, and V/J genes and CDR3 were assigned using IMGT germline references. Reads were removed for weak V/J assignments (E-value above 1e-6), missing CDR3, stop codons, out-of-frame junctions, or ambiguous translated residues. V3J clonotypes were defined as sequences sharing an identical inferred V gene, J gene, and CDR3 amino acid sequence. Percentage overlap between repertoires was calculated by dividing the number of shared unique clonotypes by the size of the smaller repertoire. RTK rarefaction, the Chao1 estimator, and Recon v2.1 estimates of unobserved clonotypes were used to assess repertoire richness. For all TCRbeta clonotypes obtained by the gDNA method from a handful of donors, generation probabilities were computed with OLGA. The immuneACCESS repertoire file appears here via TCRdb, limited to in-frame rearrangements. These files lack a portion of the clones; in checked studies, under half of the deficit traces to unresolved V genes, and the cause of the others is not known. V, J and clone size reflect that table, while D and trimming were determined from the DNA. Present in this sample are 2 million to 2.5 million clones, over 85% of which were seen just once. The top ten hold approximately 0.36% of the sample.

The study at large found these results: Sampling was restricted to blood, and TCR repertoires in tissue are likely to differ from TCR repertoires in blood. Pairwise subsampling led to the expectation that sequencing depth would affect the degree of clonotype sharing among donors. Because the study included only a small number of donors, the genetic and exposure-history diversity represented was limited. Estimated clonotype richness was generally larger for naive than for memory subsets. Sharing across a few donors was observed for around 5% of naive CD4, about 3.2% of naive CD8, over 2% of memory CD4, and roughly 0.4% of memory CD8 clonotypes. Compared with non-shared clonotypes, the clonotypes found in all four sorted-subset donors had higher generation probabilities. Rarefaction of sorted-subset datasets indicated incomplete sequencing despite the large sequencing depth.

Healthy HIV-negative adults with no recently reported acute infections or vaccinations were included as donors. Every donor was a Caucasian adult living in Nashville, Tennessee, USA. CD4+ T cells were enriched through magnetic negative selection, after which naive cells were positively selected on CD45RA and the remaining negative fraction served as the memory subset. Blood was obtained by leukapheresis, after which PBMCs were separated by Ficoll-Histopaque density gradient centrifugation and cryopreserved in liquid nitrogen vapor phase. Purity and quantity of every magnetically sorted T cell population were checked by analytical flow cytometry. From each sorted fraction, genomic DNA was isolated and quantified by UV absorbance on a Nanodrop 2000c.

The V and J genes are TRBV5-1 and TRBJ2-5; TRBD2 matches 11 bases in the middle. The source material was naive CD4+ T cells from PBMCs. According to the study, the label for this sample's cell subset or site signals: CD45RA+ positively selected. The receptor was derived from a man aged 18 to 30 in good health. Some clones in this sample may be carry-over from other donors' samples. Here is the DNA: TGCGCCAGCAGCTTTACTAGCGGGAGTGGTGAGACCCAGTACTTC. Its coded protein is CASSFTSGSGETQYF.